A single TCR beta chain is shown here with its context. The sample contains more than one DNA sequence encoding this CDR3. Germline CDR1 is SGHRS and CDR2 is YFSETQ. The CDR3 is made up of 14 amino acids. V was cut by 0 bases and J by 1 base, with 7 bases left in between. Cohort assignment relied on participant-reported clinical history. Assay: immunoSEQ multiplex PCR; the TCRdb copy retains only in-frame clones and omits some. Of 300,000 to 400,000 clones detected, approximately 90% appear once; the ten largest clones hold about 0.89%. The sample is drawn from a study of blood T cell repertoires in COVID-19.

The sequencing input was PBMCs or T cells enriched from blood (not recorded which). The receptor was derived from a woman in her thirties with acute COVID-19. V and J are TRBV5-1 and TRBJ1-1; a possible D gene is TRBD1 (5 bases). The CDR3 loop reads CASSLDRGNTEAFF. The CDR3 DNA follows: TGCGCCAGCAGCTTGGATAGGGGGAACACTGAAGCTTTCTTT.